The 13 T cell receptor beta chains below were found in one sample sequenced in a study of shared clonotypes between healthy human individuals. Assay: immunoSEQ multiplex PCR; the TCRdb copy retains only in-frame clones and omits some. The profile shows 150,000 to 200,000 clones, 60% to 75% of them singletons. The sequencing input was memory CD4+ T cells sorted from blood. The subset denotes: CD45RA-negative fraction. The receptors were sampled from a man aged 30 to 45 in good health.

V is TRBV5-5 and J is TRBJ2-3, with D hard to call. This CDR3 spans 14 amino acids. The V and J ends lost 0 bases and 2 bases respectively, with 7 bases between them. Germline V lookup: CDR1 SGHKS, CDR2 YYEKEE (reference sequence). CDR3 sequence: CASSLEVFTDTQYF. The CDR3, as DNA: TGTGCCAGCAGCTTGGAAGTGTTCACAGATACGCAGTATTTT.

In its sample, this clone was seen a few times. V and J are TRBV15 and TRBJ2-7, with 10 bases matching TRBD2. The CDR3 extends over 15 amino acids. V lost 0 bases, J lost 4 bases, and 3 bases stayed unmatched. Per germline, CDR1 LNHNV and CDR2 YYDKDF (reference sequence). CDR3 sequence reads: CATSRELAGKYEQYF. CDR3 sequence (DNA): TGTGCCACCAGCAGAGAACTAGCGGGAAAGTACGAGCAGTACTTC.

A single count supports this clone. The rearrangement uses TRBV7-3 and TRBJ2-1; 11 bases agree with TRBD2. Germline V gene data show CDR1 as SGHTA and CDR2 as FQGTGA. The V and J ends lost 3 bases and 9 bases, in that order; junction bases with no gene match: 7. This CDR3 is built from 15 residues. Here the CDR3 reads CASSFGSGRAGEQFF. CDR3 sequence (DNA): TGTGCCAGCAGCTTCGGTAGCGGGAGGGCGGGTGAGCAGTTCTTC.

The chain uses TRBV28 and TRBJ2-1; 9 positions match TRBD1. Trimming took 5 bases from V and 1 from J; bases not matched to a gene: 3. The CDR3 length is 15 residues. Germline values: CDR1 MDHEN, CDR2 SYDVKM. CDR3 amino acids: CASSPGTGSYNEQFF. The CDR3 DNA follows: TGTGCCAGCAGTCCCGGGACAGGGTCCTACAATGAGCAGTTCTTC.

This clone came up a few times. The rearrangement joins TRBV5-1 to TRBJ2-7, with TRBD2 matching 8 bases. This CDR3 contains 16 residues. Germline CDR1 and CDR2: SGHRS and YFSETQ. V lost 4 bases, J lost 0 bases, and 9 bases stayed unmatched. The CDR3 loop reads CASSQSGSNPSYEQYF. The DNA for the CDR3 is TGCGCCAGCAGCCAGAGCGGGAGTAACCCCTCCTACGAGCAGTACTTC.

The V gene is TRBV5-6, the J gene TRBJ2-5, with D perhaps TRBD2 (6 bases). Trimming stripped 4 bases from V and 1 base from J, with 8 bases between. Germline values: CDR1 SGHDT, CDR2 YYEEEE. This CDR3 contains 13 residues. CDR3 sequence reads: CASSGGVQETQYF. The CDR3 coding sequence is TGTGCCAGCAGCGGCGGGGTCCAAGAGACCCAGTACTTC.

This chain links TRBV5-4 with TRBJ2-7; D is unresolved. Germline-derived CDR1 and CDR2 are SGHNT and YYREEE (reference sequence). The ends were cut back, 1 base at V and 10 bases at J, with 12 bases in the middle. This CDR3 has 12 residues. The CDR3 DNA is TGTGCCAGCAGCTTGTATAATGAGAGACAGTACTTC. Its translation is CASSLYNERQYF.

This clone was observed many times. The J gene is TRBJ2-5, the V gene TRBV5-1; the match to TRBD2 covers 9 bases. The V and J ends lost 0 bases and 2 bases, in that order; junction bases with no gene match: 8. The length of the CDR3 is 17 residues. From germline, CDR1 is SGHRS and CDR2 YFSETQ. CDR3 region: CASSLGLAGHLQETQYF. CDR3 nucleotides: TGCGCCAGCAGCTTGGGGCTAGCGGGGCACCTTCAAGAGACCCAGTACTTC.

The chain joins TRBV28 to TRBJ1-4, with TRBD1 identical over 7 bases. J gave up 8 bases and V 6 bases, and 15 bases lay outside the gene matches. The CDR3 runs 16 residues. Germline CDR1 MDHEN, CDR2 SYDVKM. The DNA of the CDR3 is TGTGCCAGCAGCACGCGGACAGGTTGGGTGGAAGAAAAACTGTTTTTT. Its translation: CASSTRTGWVEEKLFF. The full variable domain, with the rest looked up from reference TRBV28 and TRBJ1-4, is DVKVTQSSRYLVKRTGEKVFLECVQDMDHENMFWYRQDPGLGLRLIYFSYDVKMKEKGDIPEGYSVSREKKERFSLILESASTNQTSMYLCASSTRTGWVEEKLFFGSGTQLSVL.

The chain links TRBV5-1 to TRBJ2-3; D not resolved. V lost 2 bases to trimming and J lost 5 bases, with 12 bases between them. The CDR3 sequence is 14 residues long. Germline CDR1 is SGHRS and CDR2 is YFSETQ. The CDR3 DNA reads TGCGCCAGCAGCTTTTCCAGCGCCAGAGATACGCAGTATTTT. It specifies CASSFSSARDTQYF.

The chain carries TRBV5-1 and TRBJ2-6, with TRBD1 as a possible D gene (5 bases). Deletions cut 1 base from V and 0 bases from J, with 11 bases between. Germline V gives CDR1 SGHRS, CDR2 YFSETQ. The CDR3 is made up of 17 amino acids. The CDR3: CASSLRGGDSGANVLTF. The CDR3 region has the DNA TGCGCCAGCAGCTTGAGGGGCGGAGACTCTGGGGCCAACGTCCTGACTTTC.

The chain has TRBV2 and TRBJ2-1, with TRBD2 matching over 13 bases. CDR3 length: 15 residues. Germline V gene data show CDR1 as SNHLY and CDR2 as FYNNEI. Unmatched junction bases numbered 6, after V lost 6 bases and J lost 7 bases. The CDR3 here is CASSALTSGRNEQFF. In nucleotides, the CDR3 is TGTGCCAGCAGCGCTTTGACTAGCGGGAGGAATGAGCAGTTCTTC.

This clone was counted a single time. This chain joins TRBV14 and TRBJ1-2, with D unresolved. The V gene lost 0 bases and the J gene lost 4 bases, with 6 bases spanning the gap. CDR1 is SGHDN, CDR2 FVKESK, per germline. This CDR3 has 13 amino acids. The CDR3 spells CASSQDSVYGYTF. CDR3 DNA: TGTGCCAGCAGCCAAGATTCGGTCTATGGCTACACCTTC.